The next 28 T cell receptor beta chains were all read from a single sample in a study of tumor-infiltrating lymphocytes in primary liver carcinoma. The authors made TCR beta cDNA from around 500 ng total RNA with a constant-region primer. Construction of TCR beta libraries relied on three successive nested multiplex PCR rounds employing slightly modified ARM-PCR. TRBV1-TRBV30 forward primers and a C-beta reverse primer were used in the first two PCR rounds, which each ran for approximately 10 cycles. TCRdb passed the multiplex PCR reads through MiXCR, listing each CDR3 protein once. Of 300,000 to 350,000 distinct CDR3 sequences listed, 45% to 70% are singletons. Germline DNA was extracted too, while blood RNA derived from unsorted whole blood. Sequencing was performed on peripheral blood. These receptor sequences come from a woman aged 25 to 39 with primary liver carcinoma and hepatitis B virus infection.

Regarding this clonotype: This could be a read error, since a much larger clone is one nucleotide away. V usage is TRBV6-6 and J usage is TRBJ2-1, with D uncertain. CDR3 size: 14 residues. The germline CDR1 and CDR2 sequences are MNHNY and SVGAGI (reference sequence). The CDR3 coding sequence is TGTGCCGGCAGTTATCTCTCAGACCTTAATGAGCAGTTCTTC. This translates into CAGSYLSDLNEQFF.

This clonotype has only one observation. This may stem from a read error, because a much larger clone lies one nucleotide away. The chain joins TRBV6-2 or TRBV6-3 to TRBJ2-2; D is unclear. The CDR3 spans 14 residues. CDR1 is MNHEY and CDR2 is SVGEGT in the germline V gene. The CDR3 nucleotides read TGTGCCAGCAATTACACGTTGGGCACCGGGGAGCTGTTTTTT. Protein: CASNYTLGTGELFF.

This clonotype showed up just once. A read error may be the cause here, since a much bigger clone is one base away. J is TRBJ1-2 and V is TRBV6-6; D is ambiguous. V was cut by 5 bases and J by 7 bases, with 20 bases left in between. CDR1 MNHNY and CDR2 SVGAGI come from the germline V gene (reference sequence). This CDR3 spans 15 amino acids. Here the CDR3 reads CASSAQVVATRGYTF. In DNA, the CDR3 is TGTGCCAGCAGTGCCCAGGTGGTGGCCACCCGTGGCTACACCTTC.

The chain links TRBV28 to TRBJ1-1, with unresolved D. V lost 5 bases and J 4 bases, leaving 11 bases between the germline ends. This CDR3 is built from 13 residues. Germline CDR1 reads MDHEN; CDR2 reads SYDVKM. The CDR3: CASSPWASTEAFF. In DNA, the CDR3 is TGTGCCAGCAGTCCATGGGCCTCCACTGAAGCTTTCTTT.

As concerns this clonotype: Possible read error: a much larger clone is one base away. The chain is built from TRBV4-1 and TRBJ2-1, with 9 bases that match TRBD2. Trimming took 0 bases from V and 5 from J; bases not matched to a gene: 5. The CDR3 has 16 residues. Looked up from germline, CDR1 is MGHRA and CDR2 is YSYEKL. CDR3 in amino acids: CASSQDLAGTDNEQFF. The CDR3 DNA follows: TGCGCCAGCAGCCAAGATCTAGCGGGAACGGACAATGAGCAGTTCTTC.

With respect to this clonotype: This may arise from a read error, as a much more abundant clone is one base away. This CDR3 is CASNSFSGMEVTQYF. The CDR3 nucleotides are TGTGCCAGCAATTCCTTTAGCGGGATGGAGGTGACCCAGTACTTC. The chain employs TRBV6-6 and TRBJ2-5; 8 nucleotides align to TRBD2. With 7 bases clipped from V and 7 bases from J, the junction kept 14 bases outside the gene matches. CDR1 is MNHNY, CDR2 SVGAGI, per germline (reference sequence). This CDR3 has 15 amino acids.

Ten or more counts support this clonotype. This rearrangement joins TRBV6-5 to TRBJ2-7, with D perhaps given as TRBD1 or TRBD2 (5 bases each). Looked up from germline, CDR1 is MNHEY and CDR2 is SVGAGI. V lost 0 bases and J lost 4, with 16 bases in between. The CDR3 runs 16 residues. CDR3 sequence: CASSYSTAGANYEQYF. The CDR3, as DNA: TGTGCCAGCAGTTACTCGACGGCCGGGGCGAATTACGAGCAGTACTTC.

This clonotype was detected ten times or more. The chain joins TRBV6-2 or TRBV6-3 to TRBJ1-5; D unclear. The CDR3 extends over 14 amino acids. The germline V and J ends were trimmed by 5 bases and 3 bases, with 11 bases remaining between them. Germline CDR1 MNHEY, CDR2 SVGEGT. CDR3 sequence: CASSPDGNNQPQHF. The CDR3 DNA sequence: TGTGCCAGCAGTCCGGACGGAAACAATCAGCCCCAGCATTTT.

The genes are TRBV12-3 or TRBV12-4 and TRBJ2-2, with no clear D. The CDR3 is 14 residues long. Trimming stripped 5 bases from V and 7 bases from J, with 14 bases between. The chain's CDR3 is CASSVRLRGGELFF. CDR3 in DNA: TGTGCCAGCAGTGTGCGACTGCGCGGCGGGGAGCTGTTTTTT.

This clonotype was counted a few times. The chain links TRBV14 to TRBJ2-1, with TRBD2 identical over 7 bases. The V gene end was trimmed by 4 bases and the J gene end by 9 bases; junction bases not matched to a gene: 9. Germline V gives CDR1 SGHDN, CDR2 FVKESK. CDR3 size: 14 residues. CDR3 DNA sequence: TGTGCCAGCAGCCTAGGGAGGGTTGTGAGTGAGCAGTTCTTC. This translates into CASSLGRVVSEQFF.

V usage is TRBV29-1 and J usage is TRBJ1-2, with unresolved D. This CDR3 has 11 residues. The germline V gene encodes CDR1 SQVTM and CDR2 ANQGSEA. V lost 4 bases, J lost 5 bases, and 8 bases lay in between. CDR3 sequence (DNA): TGCAGCGTTGCCCTTTGGTATGGCTACACCTTC. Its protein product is CSVALWYGYTF.

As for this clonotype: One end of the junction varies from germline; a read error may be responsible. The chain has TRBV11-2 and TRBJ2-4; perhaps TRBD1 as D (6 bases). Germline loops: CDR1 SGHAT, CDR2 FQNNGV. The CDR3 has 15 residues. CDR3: CASNPGDLANNIQYF. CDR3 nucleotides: TGTGCCAGCAACCCAGGGGATCTCGCCAACAACATTCAATACTTC.

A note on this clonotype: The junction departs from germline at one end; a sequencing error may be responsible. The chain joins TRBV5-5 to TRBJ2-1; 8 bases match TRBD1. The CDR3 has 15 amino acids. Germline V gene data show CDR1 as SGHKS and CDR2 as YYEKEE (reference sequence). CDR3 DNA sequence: TGTGCCAGCAGCCCAGGGACAGGTCCCTACAATGAGCAGCTCTTC. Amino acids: CASSPGTGPYNEQLF.

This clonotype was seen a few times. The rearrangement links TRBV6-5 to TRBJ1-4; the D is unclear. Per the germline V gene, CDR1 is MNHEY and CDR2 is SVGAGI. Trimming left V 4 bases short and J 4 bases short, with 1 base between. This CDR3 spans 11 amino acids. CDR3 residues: CASSFNEKLFF. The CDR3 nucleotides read TGTGCCAGCAGTTTTAATGAAAAACTGTTTTTT.

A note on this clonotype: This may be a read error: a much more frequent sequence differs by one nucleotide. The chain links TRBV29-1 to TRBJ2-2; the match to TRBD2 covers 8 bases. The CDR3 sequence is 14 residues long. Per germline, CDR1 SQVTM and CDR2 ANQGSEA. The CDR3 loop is CSIEASGWSGELFF. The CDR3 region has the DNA TGCAGCATTGAAGCTAGCGGGTGGAGCGGGGAGCTGTTTTTT.

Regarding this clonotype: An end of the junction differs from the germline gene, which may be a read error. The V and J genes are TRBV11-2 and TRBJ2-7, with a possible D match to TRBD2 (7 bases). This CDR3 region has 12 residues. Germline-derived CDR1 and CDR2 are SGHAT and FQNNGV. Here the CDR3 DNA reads TGTGTCAGCAGCCCAGGGGACTACGAGCAGTATTTC. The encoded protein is CVSSPGDYEQYF.

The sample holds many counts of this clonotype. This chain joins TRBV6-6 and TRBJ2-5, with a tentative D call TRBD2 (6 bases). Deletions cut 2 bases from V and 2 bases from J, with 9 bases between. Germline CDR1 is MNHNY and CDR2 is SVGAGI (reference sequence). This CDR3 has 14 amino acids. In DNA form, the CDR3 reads TGTGCCAGCAGTTACGGGGGGTCACAAGAGACCCAGTACTTC. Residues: CASSYGGSQETQYF.

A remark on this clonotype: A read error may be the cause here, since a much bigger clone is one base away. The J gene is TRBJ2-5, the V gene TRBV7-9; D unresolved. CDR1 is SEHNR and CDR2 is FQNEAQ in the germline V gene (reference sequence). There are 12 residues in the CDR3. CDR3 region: CGSSLVPETQYF. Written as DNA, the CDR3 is TGTGGCAGCAGCTTGGTCCCAGAGACCCAGTACTTC.

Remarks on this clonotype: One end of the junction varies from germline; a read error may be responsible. The DNA for the CDR3 is TGCAGCGTTGAGGAGGCCTTCGGGGGCTACATCTTC. Translated: CSVEEAFGGYIF. This chain uses TRBV29-1 with TRBJ1-2, with D tentatively TRBD1 (6 bases). Germline V gives CDR1 SQVTM, CDR2 ANQGSEA. The CDR3 runs to 12 residues.

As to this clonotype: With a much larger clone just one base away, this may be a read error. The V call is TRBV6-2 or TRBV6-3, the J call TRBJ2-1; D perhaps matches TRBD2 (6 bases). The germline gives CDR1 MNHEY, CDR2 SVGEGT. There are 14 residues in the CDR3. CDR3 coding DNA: TGTGGCAGCAGTCCCGGGGGAGTCCCCAATGAGCAGTTCTTC. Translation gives CGSSPGGVPNEQFF.

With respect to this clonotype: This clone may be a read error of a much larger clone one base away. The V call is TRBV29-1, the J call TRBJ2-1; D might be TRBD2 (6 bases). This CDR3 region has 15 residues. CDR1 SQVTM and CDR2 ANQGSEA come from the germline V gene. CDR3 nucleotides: TGCAGCGTTGACTCTAGCGAAAGCTCCTACAGTGAGCAGTTCTTC. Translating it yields CSVDSSESSYSEQFF.

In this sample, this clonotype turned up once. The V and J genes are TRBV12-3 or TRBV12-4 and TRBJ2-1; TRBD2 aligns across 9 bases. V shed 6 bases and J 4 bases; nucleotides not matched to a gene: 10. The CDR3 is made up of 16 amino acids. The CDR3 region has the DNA TGTGCCAGCAGGCCTCCTGGGACTAGCCCTTACAATGAGCAGTTCTTC. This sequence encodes CASRPPGTSPYNEQFF.

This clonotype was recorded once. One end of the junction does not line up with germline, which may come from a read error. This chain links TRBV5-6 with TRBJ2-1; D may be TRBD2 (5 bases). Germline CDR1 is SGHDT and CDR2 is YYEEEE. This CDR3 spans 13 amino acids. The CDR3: CASNLDLALKQFF. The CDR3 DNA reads TGTGCCAGCAACTTGGACCTAGCCCTAAAGCAGTTCTTC. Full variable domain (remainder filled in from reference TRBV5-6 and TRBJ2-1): DAGVTQSPTHLIKTRGQQVTLRCSPKSGHDTVSWYQQALGQGPQFIFQYYEEEERQRGNFPDRFSGHQFPNYSSELNVNALLLGDSALYLCASNLDLALKQFFGPGTRLTVL.

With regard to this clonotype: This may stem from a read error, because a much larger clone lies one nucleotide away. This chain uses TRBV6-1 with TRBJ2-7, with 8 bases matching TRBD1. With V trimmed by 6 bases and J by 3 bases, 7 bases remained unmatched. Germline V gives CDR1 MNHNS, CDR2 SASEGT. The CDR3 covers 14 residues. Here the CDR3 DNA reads TGTGCCAGCAGCCTTTACAGGGGGTTCTACGAGCAGTACTTC. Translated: CASSLYRGFYEQYF.

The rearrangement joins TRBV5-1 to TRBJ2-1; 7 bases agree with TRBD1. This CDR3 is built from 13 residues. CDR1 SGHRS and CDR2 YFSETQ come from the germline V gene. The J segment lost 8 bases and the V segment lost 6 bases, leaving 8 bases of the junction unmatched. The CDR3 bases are TGCGCCAGCAACCGACAGGGTTGCCATGAGCAGTTCTTC. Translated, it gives CASNRQGCHEQFF.

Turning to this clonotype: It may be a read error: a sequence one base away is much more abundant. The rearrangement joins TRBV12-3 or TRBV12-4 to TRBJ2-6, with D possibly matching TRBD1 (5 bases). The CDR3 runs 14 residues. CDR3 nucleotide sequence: TGTGCCAGCAGCCTCCGTTCTGGGGCCAACATCCTGACTTTC. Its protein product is CASSLRSGANILTF.

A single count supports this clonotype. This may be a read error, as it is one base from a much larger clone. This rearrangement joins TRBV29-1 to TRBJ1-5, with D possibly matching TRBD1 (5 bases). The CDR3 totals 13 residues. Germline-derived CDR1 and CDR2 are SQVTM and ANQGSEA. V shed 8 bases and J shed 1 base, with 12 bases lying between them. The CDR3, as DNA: TGCAGCATGGCAAGGGACAGCAATCAGCCCCAGCATTTT. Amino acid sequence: CSMARDSNQPQHF.

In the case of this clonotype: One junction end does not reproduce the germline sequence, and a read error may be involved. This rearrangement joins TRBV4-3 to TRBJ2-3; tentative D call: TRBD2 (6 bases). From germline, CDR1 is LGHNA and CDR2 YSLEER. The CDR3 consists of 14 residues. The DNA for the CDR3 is TGCACCAGCAGCCAAGAAGGAGGGGCAGATACGCAGTATTTT. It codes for CTSSQEGGADTQYF.